This is a list of T cell receptor beta chains from one sample in a study of T-cell reconstitution after alpha-beta-depleted transplantation in children. TCRdb ran MiXCR on the PCR reads and lists one entry per CDR3 protein. The sample shows about 500,000 distinct CDR3 sequences, 30% to 35% of them seen only once. The source material was PBMCs from the stem cell graft donor, sampled from the stem cell graft. The receptor set was obtained from a human donor who donated a stem cell graft to a child with aplastic anemia. Each CDR3 is given with its conserved first and last residue.

v_gene: TRBV6-5; CDR3aa: CASSSLTGDTEAFF
v_gene: TRBV12-3/TRBV12-4; CDR3aa: CANLDSAGANVLTF
v_gene: TRBV11-2; CDR3aa: CASTGTTSGPETQYF
v_gene: TRBV5-1; CDR3aa: CASSLEAANPSPLHF
v_gene: TRBV6-5; CDR3aa: CASSYSGLAGSTYEQYF
v_gene: TRBV7-9; CDR3aa: CASSLPPRVSYNEQFF
v_gene: TRBV20-1; CDR3aa: CSARGVGYREQFF
v_gene: TRBV12-3/TRBV12-4; CDR3aa: CASSLGEGAYFNYGYTF
v_gene: TRBV11-2; CDR3aa: CASSLGRGVRYNEQFF
v_gene: TRBV12-3/TRBV12-4; CDR3aa: CASLGQGDPANYGYTF
v_gene: TRBV29-1; CDR3aa: CSVRSGGSIVTQYF
v_gene: TRBV30; CDR3aa: CAWSAPTDTQYF
v_gene: TRBV12-3/TRBV12-4; CDR3aa: CASSSNHREANQPQHF
v_gene: TRBV5-1; CDR3aa: CASSLGSSSNYGYTF
v_gene: TRBV28; CDR3aa: CASSFWGASATQETQYF
v_gene: TRBV20-1; CDR3aa: CSARPRGGYTF
v_gene: TRBV20-1; CDR3aa: CSARSTGGTYGYTF
v_gene: TRBV6-7; CDR3aa: CASSSSGWGRKNREQFF
v_gene: TRBV7-2; CDR3aa: CASSFGTGNTIYF
v_gene: TRBV20-1; CDR3aa: CSASLGPGTAANYGYTF
v_gene: TRBV6-2/TRBV6-3; CDR3aa: CASSYYTGSTEAFF